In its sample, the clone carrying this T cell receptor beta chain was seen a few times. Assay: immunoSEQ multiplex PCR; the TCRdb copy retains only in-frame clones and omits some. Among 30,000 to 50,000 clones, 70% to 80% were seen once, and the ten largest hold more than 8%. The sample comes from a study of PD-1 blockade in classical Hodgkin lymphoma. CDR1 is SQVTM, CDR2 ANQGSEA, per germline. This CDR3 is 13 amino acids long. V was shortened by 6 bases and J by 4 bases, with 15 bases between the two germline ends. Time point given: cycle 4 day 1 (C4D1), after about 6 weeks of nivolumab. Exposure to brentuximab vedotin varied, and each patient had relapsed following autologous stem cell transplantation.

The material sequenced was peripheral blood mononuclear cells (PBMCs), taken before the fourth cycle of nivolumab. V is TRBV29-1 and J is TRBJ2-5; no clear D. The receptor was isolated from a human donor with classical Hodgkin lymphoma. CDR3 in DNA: TGCAGCGTCGATGACTCGCAAGTAGAGACCCAGTACTTC. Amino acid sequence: CSVDDSQVETQYF.